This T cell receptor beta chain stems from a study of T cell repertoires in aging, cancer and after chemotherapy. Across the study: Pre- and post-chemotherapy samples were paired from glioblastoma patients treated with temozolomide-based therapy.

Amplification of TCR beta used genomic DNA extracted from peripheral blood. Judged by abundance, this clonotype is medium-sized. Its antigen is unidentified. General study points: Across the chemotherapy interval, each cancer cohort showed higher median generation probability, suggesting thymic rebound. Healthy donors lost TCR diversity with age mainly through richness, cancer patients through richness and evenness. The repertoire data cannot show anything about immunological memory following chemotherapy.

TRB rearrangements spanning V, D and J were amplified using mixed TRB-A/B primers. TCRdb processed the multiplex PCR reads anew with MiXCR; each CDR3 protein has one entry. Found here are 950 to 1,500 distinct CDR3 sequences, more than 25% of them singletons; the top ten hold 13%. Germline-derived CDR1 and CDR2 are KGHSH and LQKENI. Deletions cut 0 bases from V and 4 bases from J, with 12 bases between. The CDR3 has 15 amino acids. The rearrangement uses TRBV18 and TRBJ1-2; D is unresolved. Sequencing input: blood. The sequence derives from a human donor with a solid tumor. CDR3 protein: CASSPPLLEGYGYTF. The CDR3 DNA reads TGTGCCAGCTCACCACCGTTACTTGAAGGCTATGGCTACACCTTC. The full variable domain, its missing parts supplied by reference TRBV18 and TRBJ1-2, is NAGVMQNPRHLVRRRGQEARLRCSPMKGHSHVYWYRQLPEEGLKFMVYLQKENIIDESGMPKERFSAEFPKEGPSILRIQQVVRGDSAAYFCASSPPLLEGYGYTFGSGTRLTVV.